The 20 T cell receptor beta chains listed next were all sequenced from one sample in a study of T cell changes during pregnancy in multiple sclerosis. Sequencing was performed with immunoSEQ multiplex PCR; in TCRdb, only in-frame clones are kept and a portion is missing. This table holds 88,000 or so clones, about 90% found once. Sequenced here: peripheral blood, sampled before pregnancy. These TCRs come from a female donor with multiple sclerosis, enrolled in a pregnancy study.

The chain is built from TRBV5-8 and TRBJ2-2, with TRBD2 matching 13 bases. V shed 3 bases and J 1 base; nucleotides not matched to a gene: 6. CDR3 length: 18 residues. Germline loops: CDR1 SGHTS, CDR2 YDEGEE. As DNA, the CDR3 is TGTGCCAGCAGCTGGGGACTAGCGGGATCCTGGAACACCGGGGAGCTGTTTTTT. Translated: CASSWGLAGSWNTGELFF.

The chain recombines TRBV7-2 with TRBJ2-7; possibly TRBD2 for D (6 bases). CDR3 length: 14 residues. CDR1 and CDR2 (germline): SGHTA, FQGNSA. V was pared by 3 bases and J by 0 bases, with 9 bases between. The CDR3: CASSFGTSSYEQYF. CDR3 nucleotides: TGTGCCAGCAGCTTTGGGACTTCCTCCTACGAGCAGTACTTC.

CDR3 region: CASSPLQSSYEQYF. The CDR3 DNA reads as TGTGCCAGCAGCCCCTTACAGAGCTCCTACGAGCAGTACTTC. The gene calls are TRBV5-6 and TRBJ2-7; no firm D call. Germline V gene data show CDR1 as SGHDT and CDR2 as YYEEEE. Between the trimmed V and J ends, which lost 4 bases and 0 bases, there was a span of 11 bases. This CDR3 region has 14 residues.

The chain is built from TRBV5-4 and TRBJ2-7, with TRBD2 matching over 11 bases. The CDR3 covers 16 residues. The junction had 11 bases not matched to a gene; V was cut back by 0 bases and J by 9 bases. Germline-derived CDR1 and CDR2 are SGHNT and YYREEE (reference sequence). DNA of the CDR3: TGTGCCAGCAGCTTGGCCGGGACTAGCGGATCTATAGGGCAGTACTTC. Its protein product is CASSLAGTSGSIGQYF.

The V call is TRBV6-5, the J call TRBJ2-1; unclear D gene. CDR1 and CDR2 from the germline V gene are MNHEY and SVGAGI. The CDR3 runs to 14 residues. V lost 4 bases, J lost 2 bases, and 9 bases lay in between. The CDR3 loop reads CASSLASPYNEQFF. CDR3 nucleotides: TGTGCCAGCAGTTTAGCCAGTCCCTACAATGAGCAGTTCTTC.

The chain uses TRBV7-9 and TRBJ1-2; TRBD1 aligns across 7 bases. J gave up 12 bases and V 3 bases, and 13 bases lay outside the gene matches. The CDR3 has 14 residues. The germline V gene has CDR1 SEHNR and CDR2 FQNEAQ (reference sequence). CDR3 protein: CASSFTGTVKDHTF. In DNA, the CDR3 is TGTGCCAGCAGCTTCACAGGGACAGTTAAGGATCACACCTTC.

V gene TRBV7-8 combines with J gene TRBJ2-1; TRBD2 matches 12 bases. This CDR3 has 18 residues. V was clipped by 1 base and J by 5 bases; unmatched bases: 9. Germline lookup yields CDR1 SGHVS and CDR2 FQNEAQ. The CDR3 region has the DNA TGTGCCAGCAGCTTAGAGCCTAGCGGGAGGGCTTCCGACAATGAGCAGTTCTTC. Translation gives CASSLEPSGRASDNEQFF.

A single count supports this clone. The chain links TRBV27 to TRBJ2-7, with TRBD2 as a possible D gene (5 bases). Trimming stripped 11 bases from V and 4 bases from J, with 15 bases between. The CDR3 contains 12 residues. Germline CDR1 is MNHEY and CDR2 is SMNVEV (reference sequence). This chain's CDR3 is CAAGQNIYEQYF. In DNA form, the CDR3 reads TGTGCCGCGGGTCAGAATATTTACGAGCAGTACTTC.

The chain carries TRBV19 and TRBJ2-5; tentative D call: TRBD2 (6 bases). CDR1 and CDR2 from the germline V gene are LNHDA and SQIVND (reference sequence). V lost 4 bases and J lost 4, with 16 bases in between. The CDR3 runs 15 residues. CDR3 coding DNA: TGTGCCAGTAGTACCGAGGGACTGTTCCCAGAGACCCAGTACTTC. Its translation is CASSTEGLFPETQYF. Drawing the rest from reference TRBV19 and TRBJ2-5, the complete variable domain is DGGITQSPKYLFRKEGQNVTLSCEQNLNHDAMYWYRQDPGQGLRLIYYSQIVNDFQKGDIAEGYSVSREKKESFPLTVTSAQKNPTAFYLCASSTEGLFPETQYFGPGTRLLVL.

The rearrangement links TRBV5-3 to TRBJ2-6, with 11 bases that match TRBD2. TRBV5-3 is designated an ORF whose function remains uncertain. The CDR3 length is 18 residues. The J segment lost 0 bases and the V segment lost 4 bases, leaving 6 bases of the junction unmatched. CDR3 nucleotides: TGTGCCAGAAGCCTTATAGCGGGAGGGCCCTCTGGGGCCAACGTCCTGACTTTC. Translation gives CARSLIAGGPSGANVLTF.

The chain is built from TRBV10-3 and TRBJ1-3; D is ambiguous. CDR3 length: 14 amino acids. The germline V gene encodes CDR1 ENHRY and CDR2 SYGVKD. Between the trimmed V and J ends, which lost 6 bases and 0 bases, there was a span of 9 bases. CDR3 residues: CAIRSLVSGNTIYF. The CDR3 DNA reads as TGTGCCATCAGGAGCCTAGTCTCTGGAAACACCATATATTTT.

The chain carries TRBV19 and TRBJ2-1, with 12 nucleotides matching TRBD2. This CDR3 has 17 amino acids. Germline V gene lookup returns CDR1 LNHDA and CDR2 SQIVND (reference sequence). The V segment lost 5 bases and the J segment 8 bases; nucleotides outside the gene matches: 13. As DNA, the CDR3 is TGTGCCAGTAGTGGAAGACTAGCGGGAGTTATGATGGATGAGCAGTTCTTC. Amino acid sequence: CASSGRLAGVMMDEQFF.

V gene TRBV6-5 combines with J gene TRBJ2-6, with 13 bases aligning to TRBD2. From germline, CDR1 is MNHEY and CDR2 SVGAGI. The CDR3 has 15 amino acids. J gave up 4 bases and V 10 bases, and 4 bases lay outside the gene matches. The CDR3 coding sequence is TGTGCCACGGGACTAGCGGGATCCGGGGCCAACGTCCTGACTTTC. It yields the protein CATGLAGSGANVLTF.

The CDR3 DNA follows: TGCAGCGTTGACGGAGGTTTGGAGACCCAGTACTTC. Its protein product is CSVDGGLETQYF. The genes are TRBV29-1 and TRBJ2-5; D may be TRBD2 (5 bases). Between the trimmed V and J ends, which lost 3 bases and 5 bases, there was a span of 10 bases. CDR1 is SQVTM, CDR2 ANQGSEA, per germline. The CDR3 runs to 12 residues. Supplemented by reference TRBV29-1 and TRBJ2-5, the full variable domain reads SAVISQKPSRDICQRGTSLTIQCQVDSQVTMMFWYRQQPGQSLTLIATANQGSEATYESGFVIDKFPISRPNLTFSTLTVSNMSPEDSSIYLCSVDGGLETQYFGPGTRLLVL.

This chain links TRBV7-6 with TRBJ2-3, with 8 bases identical to TRBD1. The CDR3 totals 16 residues. CDR1 and CDR2 from the germline V gene are SGHVS and FNYEAQ. With V trimmed by 0 bases and J by 3 bases, 5 bases remained unmatched. The CDR3 here is CASSLAKTGVTDTQYF. DNA of the CDR3: TGTGCCAGCAGCTTAGCCAAGACAGGGGTGACAGATACGCAGTATTTT. Full variable domain (remainder filled in from reference TRBV7-6 and TRBJ2-3): GAGVSQSPRYKVTKRGQDVALRCDPISGHVSLYWYRQALGQGPEFLTYFNYEAQQDKSGLPNDRFSAERPEGSISTLTIQRTEQRDSAMYRCASSLAKTGVTDTQYFGPGTRLTVL.

This rearrangement joins TRBV4-3 to TRBJ2-7; the match to TRBD1 covers 7 bases. CDR3 length: 15 residues. Germline loops: CDR1 LGHNA, CDR2 YSLEER. After removal of 2 bases from V and 4 bases from J, the junction contained 8 bases not matched to a gene. This CDR3 is CASSQLQGDSYEQYF. The CDR3 DNA reads as TGCGCCAGCAGCCAACTCCAGGGGGATTCGTACGAGCAGTACTTC.

The chain employs TRBV6-1 and TRBJ2-1; D uncertain. The CDR3 consists of 16 residues. Germline CDR1 and CDR2: MNHNS and SASEGT. V was clipped by 0 bases and J by 1 base, with 10 bases between them. For the CDR3, the DNA is TGTGCCAGCAGTGAAGCGCGGCTATTTTCCTACAATGAGCAGTTCTTC. Its protein product is CASSEARLFSYNEQFF.

The chain is built from TRBV14 and TRBJ1-2, with D possibly matching TRBD1 (6 bases). Germline V lookup: CDR1 SGHDN, CDR2 FVKESK. The CDR3 covers 13 residues. Trimming left V 4 bases short and J 7 bases short, with 13 bases between. The chain's CDR3 is CASSPGQHRGYTF. The CDR3 nucleotides are TGTGCCAGCAGCCCCGGACAGCATCGTGGCTACACCTTC.

The rearrangement links TRBV4-1 to TRBJ2-6; possible D gene TRBD2, 6 bases. V was shortened by 0 bases and J by 1 base, with 10 bases between the two germline ends. The CDR3 is 17 amino acids. Germline values: CDR1 MGHRA, CDR2 YSYEKL. The CDR3: CASSQDPAGSGANVLTF. The CDR3 DNA follows: TGCGCCAGCAGCCAAGATCCGGCGGGGTCTGGGGCCAACGTCCTGACTTTC.

The J gene is TRBJ2-7, the V gene TRBV7-8, with D tentatively TRBD2 (5 bases). The CDR3 runs 14 residues. The V and J ends lost 3 bases and 5 bases respectively, with 14 bases between them. Germline CDR1 and CDR2: SGHVS and FQNEAQ. CDR3 DNA: TGTGCCAGCAGCTTCAGTCCTAGCATCGACGAGCAGTACTTC. Its translation is CASSFSPSIDEQYF.